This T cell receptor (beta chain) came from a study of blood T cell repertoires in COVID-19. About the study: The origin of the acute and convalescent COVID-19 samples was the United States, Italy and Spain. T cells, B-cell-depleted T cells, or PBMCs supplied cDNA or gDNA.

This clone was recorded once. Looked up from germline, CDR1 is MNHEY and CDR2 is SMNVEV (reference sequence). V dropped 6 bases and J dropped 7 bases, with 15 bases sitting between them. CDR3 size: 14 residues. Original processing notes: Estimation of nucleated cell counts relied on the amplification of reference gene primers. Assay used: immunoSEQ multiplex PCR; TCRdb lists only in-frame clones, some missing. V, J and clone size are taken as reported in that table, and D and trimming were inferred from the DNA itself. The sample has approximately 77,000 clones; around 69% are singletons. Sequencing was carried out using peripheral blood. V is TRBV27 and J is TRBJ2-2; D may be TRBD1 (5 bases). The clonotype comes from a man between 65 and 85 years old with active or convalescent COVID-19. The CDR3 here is CASRWQGKGGELFF. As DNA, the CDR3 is TGTGCCAGCAGGTGGCAGGGAAAAGGCGGGGAGCTGTTTTTT.